This T cell receptor (beta chain) was sequenced for a study of T cells in Graves' hyperthyroidism and ophthalmopathy. Study context: Pretreatment peripheral blood was obtained at initial diagnosis. Study-wide results and caveats: Most clonotypes expanded in the thyroid (above 0.001) were also present in blood.

This clonotype was seen more than once but under ten times. The antigen remains undetermined. TCR beta CDR3 region amplification was performed from RNA transcripts. HTBI primers were the set used in a first-round RT-PCR of the TCR CDR3. A single record per CDR3 protein comes from TCRdb applying MiXCR to the multiplex PCR reads. The table records 300,000 to 400,000 distinct CDR3 sequences, approximately 13% of them present only once. Exclusion followed for patients with uncontrolled infection, other autoimmune disease, pregnancy or lactation. The germline V and J ends were trimmed by 2 bases and 7 bases, with 8 bases remaining between them. This CDR3 comprises 12 residues.

The receptor was isolated from a woman in her 30s with Graves' hyperthyroidism. Sequenced input: blood. The chain couples TRBV12-3 or TRBV12-4 to TRBJ2-5; D unresolved. Here the CDR3 reads CASSLTEGTQYF. In DNA form, the CDR3 reads TGTGCCAGCAGTTTAACGGAAGGGACCCAGTACTTC.